Presented here are 16 T cell receptor beta chains from one specimen sequenced in a study of T cells in narcolepsy. Using immunoSEQ multiplex PCR, the repertoire was profiled, and TCRdb retains in-frame clones only, with some absent. In the table there are roughly 22,000 clones, 55% to 80% of which are singletons. Sequencing was performed on memory (CD45RA-) CD4+ T cells from blood. The receptors come from a human donor in good health.

This chain joins TRBV5-1 and TRBJ1-5, with D maybe TRBD1 (5 bases). Trimming removed 4 bases at V and 4 bases at J, with 12 bases between. From germline, CDR1 is SGHRS and CDR2 YFSETQ. CDR3 size: 14 residues. The CDR3 loop is CASSPGTLNQPQHF. CDR3 nucleotide sequence: TGCGCCAGCAGCCCCGGGACCCTAAATCAGCCCCAGCATTTT.

The chain has TRBV4-1 and TRBJ2-3; TRBD1 is a possible D gene (5 bases). The length of the CDR3 is 15 residues. Germline-derived CDR1 and CDR2 are MGHRA and YSYEKL. Trimming cost V 1 base and J 5 bases, with 13 bases left between them. Written as DNA, the CDR3 is TGCGCCAGCAGCCAAGTTCACAGGATCGGAGATACGCAGTATTTT. Translating gives CASSQVHRIGDTQYF.

The chain joins TRBV6-6 to TRBJ1-5, with TRBD1 as a possible D gene (6 bases). There are 13 residues in the CDR3. Germline CDR1 and CDR2: MNHNY and SVGAGI (reference sequence). V shed 6 bases and J shed 2 bases, with 8 bases lying between them. The CDR3 nucleotides are TGTGCCAGCAGCGGACAGCGCAATCAGCCCCAGCATTTT. This gives the protein CASSGQRNQPQHF.

The rearrangement joins TRBV5-1 to TRBJ2-6, with D possibly being TRBD1 (6 bases). V gave up 4 bases and J gave up 2 bases, with 10 bases separating them. In germline, CDR1 is SGHRS, CDR2 YFSETQ. The CDR3 extends over 15 amino acids. CDR3 bases: TGCGCCAGCAGCGCGGACAGCCCTGGGGCCAACGTCCTGACTTTC. Its protein product is CASSADSPGANVLTF.

This clone has more than one count but fewer than ten. The chain employs TRBV11-2 and TRBJ2-1; a weak D match, TRBD1 (5 bases). Deletions cut 5 bases from V and 7 bases from J, with 18 bases between. The CDR3 length is 15 residues. Germline V CDR1 and CDR2: SGHAT, FQNNGV. CDR3 region: CASSPIARAGNEQFF. As DNA, the CDR3 is TGTGCCAGCAGCCCGATCGCCAGGGCTGGGAATGAGCAGTTCTTC.

This clone was seen only a few times. V gene TRBV5-6 combines with J gene TRBJ2-2, with TRBD2 identical over 10 bases. J lost 7 bases, V lost 4 bases, and 10 bases had no gene match. CDR3 size: 16 residues. CDR1 is SGHDT, CDR2 YYEEEE, per germline. CDR3 residues: CASSARLAGVDGELFF. Written as DNA, the CDR3 is TGTGCCAGCAGCGCCAGGCTAGCGGGGGTTGACGGGGAGCTGTTTTTT.

The chain couples TRBV6-6 to TRBJ2-2; D not resolved. The V gene lost 6 bases and the J gene lost 4 bases, with 12 bases spanning the gap. The CDR3 sequence is 14 residues long. Germline lookup yields CDR1 MNHNY and CDR2 SVGAGI (reference sequence). CDR3 protein: CASSQTASTGELFF. CDR3 coding DNA: TGTGCCAGCAGCCAAACGGCCAGCACCGGGGAGCTGTTTTTT.

This clone was seen a few times. This sequence joins TRBV7-3 and TRBJ2-3; D might be TRBD2 (6 bases). V was clipped by 8 bases and J by 0 bases, with 15 bases between them. Germline CDR1 and CDR2: SGHTA and FQGTGA. The CDR3 length is 15 residues. In DNA, the CDR3 is TGTGCCAGCGCCCCGGGAGCGACTAGCACAGATACGCAGTATTTT. Protein sequence: CASAPGATSTDTQYF.

V and J are TRBV6-6 and TRBJ1-1; D is unclear. Germline CDR1 is MNHNY and CDR2 is SVGAGI (reference sequence). CDR3 length: 14 residues. The V end lost 6 bases, the J end lost 0 bases, and 11 bases lay between the germline ends. Here the CDR3 DNA reads TGTGCCAGCAGCGATAGCCGGTTGAACACTGAAGCTTTCTTT. This translates into CASSDSRLNTEAFF.

V usage is TRBV28 and J usage is TRBJ1-1, with 7 bases lining up with TRBD1. V was clipped by 6 bases and J by 11 bases; unmatched bases: 6. The CDR3 covers 11 residues. Germline V CDR1 and CDR2: MDHEN, SYDVKM. The CDR3 is CASSLDRVAFF. CDR3 nucleotides: TGTGCCAGCAGCCTAGACAGGGTGGCTTTCTTT.

The gene calls are TRBV25-1 and TRBJ2-3; 13 nucleotides align to TRBD2. This CDR3 region has 17 residues. The ends lost 5 bases at V and 8 bases at J; junction bases unmatched: 13. In germline, CDR1 is MGHDK, CDR2 SYGVNS. In nucleotides, the CDR3 is TGTGCCAGCAGTCGGACTAGCGGGGGCCCCCTGCGTTCTACGCAGTATTTT. It specifies CASSRTSGGPLRSTQYF.

V is TRBV18 and J is TRBJ1-2, with TRBD1 as a possible D gene (6 bases). This CDR3 is built from 13 residues. V dropped 3 bases and J dropped 3 bases, with 8 bases sitting between them. CDR1 and CDR2 from the germline V gene are KGHSH and LQKENI. CDR3 sequence (DNA): TGTGCCAGCTCACCGGACAGCTACTATGGCTACACCTTC. Translation: CASSPDSYYGYTF.

The genes are TRBV2 and TRBJ2-2; D ambiguous. Germline CDR1 reads SNHLY; CDR2 reads FYNNEI. The CDR3 totals 11 residues. Trimming pared 2 bases from V and 6 bases from J, leaving 1 base between. The CDR3 here is CASSEPGELFF. CDR3 in DNA: TGTGCCAGCAGTGAACCCGGGGAGCTGTTTTTT.

V is TRBV29-1 and J is TRBJ2-1, with D perhaps TRBD1 (7 bases). Trimming stripped 6 bases from V and 7 bases from J, with 25 bases between. The CDR3 extends over 16 amino acids. CDR1 is SQVTM and CDR2 is ANQGSEA in the germline V gene. The CDR3 here is CSVHRGRSGARNEQFF. The CDR3 nucleotides are TGCAGCGTCCACAGGGGTCGGTCGGGGGCCCGGAATGAGCAGTTCTTC.

The chain combines TRBV7-2 with TRBJ2-7; D is unclear. The CDR3 extends over 14 amino acids. CDR1 and CDR2 from the germline V gene are SGHTA and FQGNSA. Trimming shortened V by 3 bases and J by 2 bases, and 11 bases separated the two germline ends. The CDR3 here is CASSLTRTTYEQYF. The DNA for the CDR3 is TGTGCCAGCAGCTTGACCCGCACAACCTACGAGCAGTACTTC.

This sequence joins TRBV10-3 and TRBJ2-3, with 10 bases that match TRBD2. After removal of 11 bases from V and 2 bases from J, the junction contained 10 bases not matched to a gene. Germline V gene data show CDR1 as ENHRY and CDR2 as SYGVKD. The CDR3 extends over 15 amino acids. CDR3 coding DNA: TGTGCCGCCTCAAAAACTAGCGGGAACACAGATACGCAGTATTTT. It codes for CAASKTSGNTDTQYF.